Below, 31 T cell receptor beta chains from the same sample are listed, as sequenced in a study of T cell responses to AZD1222 COVID-19 vaccine. Profiled with immunoSEQ multiplex PCR; TCRdb holds only in-frame clones, not every one. This table has fewer than 100,000 clones, roughly 90% appearing once. The source was peripheral blood, collected on day 0 of AZD1222 vaccination. The receptors shown here come from an adult in good health.

The chain joins TRBV4-1 to TRBJ1-5; possibly TRBD1 for D (6 bases). CDR3 length: 13 amino acids. The germline V gene has CDR1 MGHRA and CDR2 YSYEKL. The V end was cut by 0 bases, the J end by 16 bases, with 16 bases between. CDR3 protein: CASSQDLHRDVHF. For the CDR3, the DNA is TGCGCCAGCAGCCAAGATCTACACAGGGACGTCCATTTT.

The chain links TRBV27 to TRBJ1-4, with a tentative D call TRBD1 (5 bases). Germline values: CDR1 MNHEY, CDR2 SMNVEV (reference sequence). V was pared by 5 bases and J by 5 bases, with 12 bases between. CDR3 length equals 14 residues. This CDR3 reads CASSPTRQNEKLFF. The DNA of the CDR3 is TGTGCCAGCAGTCCTACACGACAGAATGAAAAACTGTTTTTT.

This clone came up once. The chain's CDR3 is CASSHRQGTREQYF. As DNA, the CDR3 is TGTGCCAGCAGCCATCGACAGGGCACGCGGGAGCAGTACTTC. The V gene is TRBV3-1 (or the pseudogene TRBV3-2), the J gene TRBJ2-7; TRBD1 matches 7 bases. Trimming cost V 3 bases and J 7 bases; bases outside gene matches: 9. Germline V lookup: CDR1 LGHDT, CDR2 YNNKEL (reference sequence). This CDR3 region has 14 residues.

The rearrangement links TRBV4-3 to TRBJ1-6, with 9 bases matching TRBD1. The ends lost 3 bases at V and 7 bases at J; junction bases unmatched: 10. The CDR3 is 17 residues long. Germline V CDR1 and CDR2: LGHNA, YSLEER. This chain's CDR3 is CASSHIQGAPGNSPLHF. The CDR3 bases are TGCGCCAGCAGCCACATACAGGGGGCCCCCGGGAATTCACCCCTCCACTTT.

J is TRBJ1-1 and V is TRBV7-8; TRBD1 matches at 11 bases. Germline CDR1 and CDR2: SGHVS and FQNEAQ. V lost 5 bases and J lost 4; bases outside the gene matches: 3. The CDR3 covers 14 residues. Here the CDR3 DNA reads TGTGCCAGCAGCCCGGGACAGGGGGGCACTGAAGCTTTCTTT. Its protein product is CASSPGQGGTEAFF. The full variable domain, in which reference TRBV7-8 and TRBJ1-1 provide the parts outside the CDR3, is GAGVSQSPRYKVAKRGQDVALRCDPISGHVSLFWYQQALGQGPEFLTYFQNEAQLDKSGLPSDRFFAERPEGSVSTLKIQRTQQEDSAVYLCASSPGQGGTEAFFGQGTRLTVV.

The V gene is TRBV6-5, the J gene TRBJ1-2; D gene ambiguous. There are 15 residues in the CDR3. V was pared by 0 bases and J by 1 base, with 9 bases between. The germline gives CDR1 MNHEY, CDR2 SVGAGI. This CDR3 is CASSYSEGFNYGYTF. In DNA form, the CDR3 reads TGTGCCAGCAGTTACTCGGAGGGATTTAACTATGGCTACACCTTC.

The chain combines TRBV29-1 with TRBJ2-1; D ambiguous. Germline CDR1 and CDR2: SQVTM and ANQGSEA. The CDR3 length is 11 residues. V was pared by 7 bases and J by 6 bases, with 10 bases between. The chain's CDR3 is CSGDRANEQFF. CDR3 DNA sequence: TGCAGCGGAGACCGGGCCAATGAGCAGTTCTTC.

The rearrangement links TRBV5-4 to TRBJ1-2, with D possibly TRBD1 on 6 matching bases. Germline assignment: CDR1 SGHNT and CDR2 YYREEE (reference sequence). The germline V and J ends were trimmed by 0 bases and 8 bases, with 17 bases remaining between them. The CDR3 contains 15 residues. CDR3 nucleotides: TGTGCCAGCAGCTTGGCGTTGGGGGCGGAAGGGGGCTACACCTTC. Its protein product is CASSLALGAEGGYTF.

This chain joins TRBV7-3 and TRBJ2-1, with D tentatively TRBD1 (6 bases). Per germline, CDR1 SGHTA and CDR2 FQGTGA. The V gene lost 1 base and the J gene lost 8 bases, with 15 bases spanning the gap. This CDR3 is 15 amino acids long. The CDR3 region is CASSLMTGTWYEQFF. In DNA, the CDR3 is TGTGCCAGCAGCTTAATGACAGGTACTTGGTATGAGCAGTTCTTC. Using reference TRBV7-3 and TRBJ2-1 for the parts outside the CDR3, the full variable domain is GAGVSQTPSNKVTEKGKYVELRCDPISGHTALYWYRQSLGQGPEFLIYFQGTGAADDSGLPNDRFFAVRPEGSVSTLKIQRTERGDSAVYLCASSLMTGTWYEQFFGPGTRLTVL.

This clone showed up just once. The chain is built from TRBV12-3 or TRBV12-4 and TRBJ2-5; D possibly corresponds to TRBD1 (5 bases). This CDR3 is 13 amino acids long. V was clipped by 2 bases and J by 7 bases, with 11 bases between them. The CDR3 reads CASSLRGSWTQYF. In nucleotides, the CDR3 is TGTGCCAGCAGTTTAAGGGGTTCGTGGACCCAGTACTTC.

The chain uses TRBV5-4 and TRBJ2-3; no reliable D call. V lost 5 bases and J lost 4, with 11 bases in between. CDR3 size: 13 residues. The germline V gene encodes CDR1 SGHNT and CDR2 YYREEE (reference sequence). The CDR3 nucleotides are TGTGCCAGCAGACGGCCAGAGGCAGATACGCAGTATTTT. Its protein is CASRRPEADTQYF. The variable domain in full, with the rest retrieved from reference TRBV5-4 and TRBJ2-3, is ETGVTQSPTHLIKTRGQQVTLRCSSQSGHNTVSWYQQALGQGPQFIFQYYREEENGRGNFPPRFSGLQFPNYSSELNVNALELDDSALYLCASRRPEADTQYFGPGTRLTVL.

The sample holds a few counts of this clone. The rearrangement joins TRBV5-6 to TRBJ1-4, with D hard to call. The length of the CDR3 is 14 residues. Germline CDR1 reads SGHDT; CDR2 reads YYEEEE. V was shortened by 0 bases and J by 7 bases, with 10 bases between the two germline ends. Written as DNA, the CDR3 is TGTGCCAGCAGCTTGGCCGGGATGGCTGAAAAACTGTTTTTT. Protein product: CASSLAGMAEKLFF.

The gene calls are TRBV6-1 and TRBJ2-7; 10 bases fit TRBD2. V dropped 1 base and J dropped 3; count of bases not matched to a gene: 3. From germline, CDR1 is MNHNS and CDR2 SASEGT. The CDR3 is made up of 15 amino acids. The CDR3 is CASSEGLAGVYEQYF. CDR3 DNA: TGTGCCAGCAGTGAAGGCCTAGCGGGAGTCTACGAGCAGTACTTC.

The rearrangement links TRBV3-1 (or the pseudogene TRBV3-2) to TRBJ1-4; tentative D call: TRBD1 (5 bases). The V gene's germline CDR1 is LGHDT and CDR2 YNNKEL (reference sequence). Trimming left V 4 bases short and J 10 bases short, with 16 bases between. The CDR3 has 14 residues. The CDR3, as DNA: TGTGCCAGCAGCCCGGGGGAAGCACTCGGAAAACTGTTTTTT. Its translation: CASSPGEALGKLFF.

CDR3 amino acids: CASSEAQGAGYGYTF. The CDR3 DNA sequence: TGTGCCAGCAGTGAAGCCCAGGGGGCAGGGTATGGCTACACCTTC. The chain couples TRBV6-1 to TRBJ1-2; TRBD1 matches 8 bases. The germline V gene encodes CDR1 MNHNS and CDR2 SASEGT. The V and J ends lost 0 bases and 5 bases, in that order; junction bases with no gene match: 5. The CDR3 covers 15 residues.

This rearrangement joins TRBV7-9 to TRBJ1-3; TRBD1 might be the D (5 bases). CDR1 and CDR2 from the germline V gene are SEHNR and FQNEAQ (reference sequence). Trimming shortened V by 2 bases and J by 0 bases, and 17 bases separated the two germline ends. The CDR3 length is 18 residues. The CDR3: CASSLWATGGSSGNTIYF. The CDR3 DNA reads TGTGCCAGCAGCTTATGGGCGACGGGGGGGTCCTCTGGAAACACCATATATTTT.

This chain uses TRBV7-2 with TRBJ2-1; 10 nucleotides agree with TRBD2. This CDR3 has 15 amino acids. V was clipped by 4 bases and J by 9 bases; unmatched bases: 9. CDR1 is SGHTA and CDR2 is FQGNSA in the germline V gene. The CDR3 is CASSWVAGGTGEQFF. In DNA form, the CDR3 reads TGTGCCAGCAGCTGGGTAGCGGGGGGCACCGGTGAGCAGTTCTTC.

The genes are TRBV18 and TRBJ2-2; D not certain. This CDR3 contains 14 residues. Between the trimmed V and J ends, which lost 3 bases and 1 base, there was a span of 6 bases. Germline CDR1 and CDR2: KGHSH and LQKENI. The chain's CDR3 is CASSPAGNTGELFF. The CDR3 DNA reads as TGTGCCAGCTCACCCGCAGGGAACACCGGGGAGCTGTTTTTT.

The genes are TRBV5-4 and TRBJ2-7; a weak D match, TRBD1 (5 bases). From germline, CDR1 is SGHNT and CDR2 YYREEE (reference sequence). Deletions cut 4 bases from V and 0 bases from J, with 11 bases between. CDR3 length equals 14 residues. This CDR3 reads CASSTQDISYEQYF. In DNA, the CDR3 is TGTGCCAGCAGCACCCAGGACATCTCCTACGAGCAGTACTTC.

The chain employs TRBV5-1 and TRBJ1-1; D ambiguous. With 4 bases removed from V and 0 bases from J, the gap between germline ends came to 7 bases. Per germline, CDR1 SGHRS and CDR2 YFSETQ. The CDR3 consists of 13 residues. In nucleotides, the CDR3 is TGCGCCAGCAGCCGTGACATGAACACTGAAGCTTTCTTT. Protein sequence: CASSRDMNTEAFF.

The CDR3 loop reads CASSQETNRYNEQFF. The CDR3 DNA is TGCGCCAGCAGCCAAGAGACGAATCGGTACAATGAGCAGTTCTTC. The chain links TRBV4-3 to TRBJ2-1; no clear D. The CDR3 consists of 15 residues. The germline V gene has CDR1 LGHNA and CDR2 YSLEER. V dropped 0 bases and J dropped 4 bases, with 10 bases sitting between them.

The chain couples TRBV2 to TRBJ1-5; 9 bases are shared with TRBD1. The CDR3 runs to 13 residues. The V segment lost 7 bases and the J segment 5 bases; nucleotides outside the gene matches: 3. Germline loops: CDR1 SNHLY, CDR2 FYNNEI. CDR3 bases: TGTGCCAGCATGGGACAGGGATATCAGCCCCAGCATTTT. Protein sequence: CASMGQGYQPQHF. Complete variable domain (other parts from reference TRBV2 and TRBJ1-5): EPEVTQTPSHQVTQMGQEVILRCVPISNHLYFYWYRQILGQKVEFLVSFYNNEISEKSEIFDDQFSVERPDGSNFTLKIRSTKLEDSAMYFCASMGQGYQPQHFGDGTRLSIL.

This sequence joins TRBV18 and TRBJ1-2; 7 nucleotides agree with TRBD1. The V and J ends lost 8 bases and 6 bases, in that order; junction bases with no gene match: 9. Germline V gene sequence: CDR1 KGHSH, CDR2 LQKENI. CDR3 length: 13 amino acids. CDR3 protein: CASAWTGEDGYTF. The CDR3 DNA sequence: TGTGCCAGCGCCTGGACAGGTGAAGATGGCTACACCTTC.

The rearrangement uses TRBV5-1 and TRBJ1-1, with 9 bases matching TRBD1. J was trimmed by 12 bases and V by 3 bases; bases with no gene match: 9. Germline CDR1 is SGHRS and CDR2 is YFSETQ. The CDR3 is made up of 13 amino acids. CDR3 loop: CASSSSGTGWSFF. CDR3 DNA: TGCGCCAGCAGCTCCTCCGGGACAGGGTGGTCTTTCTTT.

In regard to this clone: This could be a read error, since a much larger clone is one nucleotide away. The rearrangement joins TRBV9 to TRBJ2-2; 8 bases fit TRBD1. There are 14 residues in the CDR3. Germline CDR1 reads SGDLS; CDR2 reads YYNGEE. V shed 5 bases and J 0 bases; nucleotides not matched to a gene: 0. The CDR3 nucleotides are TGTGCCAGCAGGGACAGGGCGAACACCGGGGAGCTGTTTTTT. Amino acid sequence: CASRDRANTGELFF.

V is TRBV19 and J is TRBJ2-5, with D perhaps TRBD1 (6 bases). V lost 10 bases to trimming and J lost 9 bases, with 30 bases between them. This CDR3 region has 16 residues. Looked up from germline, CDR1 is LNHDA and CDR2 is SQIVND (reference sequence). CDR3 nucleotides: TGTGCCACATCCCCTTATCAGGACAGACCAAGAGTGGCCCAGTACTTC. Protein: CATSPYQDRPRVAQYF.

The chain recombines TRBV5-6 with TRBJ2-1, with 9 nucleotides matching TRBD2. The CDR3 has 16 residues. V was pared by 3 bases and J by 5 bases, with 9 bases of the junction left unmatched. Germline V CDR1 and CDR2: SGHDT, YYEEEE. The CDR3 region has the DNA TGTGCCAGCAGCTCGAATACGGGACTAGCTGACAATGAGCAGTTCTTC. Protein sequence: CASSSNTGLADNEQFF.

The chain combines TRBV6-5 with TRBJ2-3; 7 nucleotides align to TRBD1. CDR1 MNHEY and CDR2 SVGAGI come from the germline V gene. The CDR3 is made up of 14 amino acids. Trimming removed 2 bases from V and 3 bases from J; junction bases left unmatched: 2. For the CDR3, the DNA is TGTGCCAGCAGTTACGCACAGGGGACAGATACGCAGTATTTT. As protein: CASSYAQGTDTQYF.

The rearrangement links TRBV5-1 to TRBJ2-1; D remains unclear. V was clipped by 3 bases and J by 8 bases, with 15 bases between them. CDR1 is SGHRS and CDR2 is YFSETQ in the germline V gene. This CDR3 contains 14 residues. The CDR3 protein is CASSWLGNNHEQFF. CDR3 bases: TGCGCCAGCAGCTGGCTAGGGAACAACCATGAGCAGTTCTTC.

This chain uses TRBV19 with TRBJ1-1; 8 nucleotides align to TRBD1. Germline V lookup: CDR1 LNHDA, CDR2 SQIVND (reference sequence). This CDR3 spans 14 amino acids. Germline trimming cut 5 bases from V and 1 base from J; bases unmatched to any gene: 3. This CDR3 is CASSAQGGNTEAFF. The DNA for the CDR3 is TGTGCCAGTAGTGCACAGGGGGGGAACACTGAAGCTTTCTTT.

The gene calls are TRBV18 and TRBJ1-1; 9 bases map to TRBD1. Germline loops: CDR1 KGHSH, CDR2 LQKENI. J was trimmed by 1 base and V by 1 base; bases with no gene match: 4. This CDR3 region has 16 residues. This CDR3 is CASSPQQGARNTEAFF. CDR3 in DNA: TGTGCCAGCTCACCACAACAGGGGGCGAGGAACACTGAAGCTTTCTTT.